Presented here are 8 T cell receptor beta chains from one specimen sequenced in a study of T-cell memory formation after mild COVID-19. TCRdb reanalysed the 5' RACE reads using MiXCR and keeps one entry per CDR3 protein. The sample holds about 340,000 distinct CDR3 sequences; over 10% are singletons and the top ten take roughly a fifth. Sequenced material: PBMCs or a T cell subset sorted from them (not recorded which). These receptors all stem from a man in his late teens or twenties who had mild COVID-19 (a few samples of this study predate the infection). Cell type and time point are not known.

This sequence joins TRBV12-3 or TRBV12-4 and TRBJ1-5; no clear D. The CDR3 runs 14 residues. Trimming cost V 6 bases and J 3 bases, with 12 bases left between them. The CDR3 region is CASSTWSHNQPQHF. The CDR3 region has the DNA TGTGCCAGCAGCACATGGTCGCACAATCAGCCCCAGCATTTT.

A few counts support this clonotype. The J gene is TRBJ2-7, the V gene TRBV7-9, with D tentatively TRBD2 (6 bases). Germline CDR1 SEHNR, CDR2 FQNEAQ (reference sequence). Deletions cut 1 base from V and 2 bases from J, with 12 bases between. CDR3 length: 15 residues. In nucleotides, the CDR3 is TGTGCCAGCAGCTTAGAGTGGGGGGTCCCCTACGAGCAGTACGTC. This translates into CASSLEWGVPYEQYV.

This clonotype was picked up a small number of times. The chain links TRBV29-1 to TRBJ2-6; TRBD1 is a possible D gene (5 bases). Germline CDR1 is SQVTM and CDR2 is ANQGSEA. V was clipped by 7 bases and J by 0 bases, with 10 bases between them. CDR3 length: 14 amino acids. CDR3 sequence reads: CSATGDSGANVLTF. CDR3 coding DNA: TGCAGCGCTACAGGAGACTCTGGGGCCAACGTCCTGACTTTC.

This clonotype came up a few times. The chain uses TRBV30 and TRBJ2-5; D is ambiguous. This CDR3 is 13 amino acids long. V gave up 0 bases and J gave up 5 bases, with 10 bases separating them. CDR1 is GTSNPN and CDR2 is SVGIG in the germline V gene (reference sequence). CDR3 loop: CAWSVWARETQYF. The CDR3, as DNA: TGTGCCTGGAGTGTGTGGGCTCGGGAGACCCAGTACTTC.

The chain joins TRBV3-1 to TRBJ2-2; a possible D gene is TRBD1 (6 bases). V was pared by 1 base and J by 5 bases, with 11 bases between. The germline V gene has CDR1 LGHDT and CDR2 YNNKEL (reference sequence). The CDR3 is 15 amino acids. In DNA, the CDR3 is TGTGCCAGCAGCCAAGGGACAGACGTTACCGGGGAGCTGTTTTTT. Its translation is CASSQGTDVTGELFF.

This clonotype was found a few times. The genes are TRBV7-2 and TRBJ1-2; no clear D gene. Germline V gene sequence: CDR1 SGHTA, CDR2 FQGNSA. V lost 1 base and J 5 bases, leaving 17 bases between the germline ends. The CDR3 has 16 amino acids. DNA for the CDR3: TGTGCCAGCAGCTTAGATCAGCAGGCCGTTTTTTATGGCTACACCTTC. It specifies CASSLDQQAVFYGYTF. Looking up the rest from reference TRBV7-2 and TRBJ1-2 gives the full variable domain: GAGVSQSPSNKVTEKGKDVELRCDPISGHTALYWYRQSLGQGLEFLIYFQGNSAPDKSGLPSDRFSAERTGGSVSTLTIQRTQQEDSAVYLCASSLDQQAVFYGYTFGSGTRLTVV.

This clonotype occurred a few times. The chain uses TRBV20-1 and TRBJ1-1; D not resolved. Germline-derived CDR1 and CDR2 are DFQATT and SNEGSKA (reference sequence). V was cut by 2 bases and J by 1 base, with 11 bases left in between. This CDR3 is 14 amino acids long. The CDR3 coding sequence is TGCAGTGCTAGATCCCCACATTCGAACACTGAAGCTTTCTTT. Amino acid sequence: CSARSPHSNTEAFF.

The chain combines TRBV7-2 with TRBJ2-3; the match to TRBD2 covers 10 bases. Germline V CDR1 and CDR2: SGHTA, FQGNSA. The CDR3 is made up of 15 amino acids. V was pared by 2 bases and J by 4 bases, with 3 bases of the junction left unmatched. The chain's CDR3 is CASSLQRGGSDTQYF. CDR3 nucleotide sequence: TGTGCCAGCAGCTTACAGCGGGGGGGCTCAGATACGCAGTATTTT.